Below, 6 T cell receptor beta chains from the same sample are listed, as sequenced in a study of blood T cell repertoires in COVID-19. Only in-frame clones appear in the TCRdb table, and some are missing; sequencing was by immunoSEQ multiplex PCR. The sample records more than 95,000 clones, roughly 80% being singletons. The sample was peripheral blood. Source of these receptors: a man older than 75 with acute or convalescent COVID-19.

The chain joins TRBV2 to TRBJ1-2; D is undetermined. Per germline, CDR1 SNHLY and CDR2 FYNNEI. The CDR3 runs to 14 residues. The V end was cut by 3 bases, the J end by 0 bases, with 8 bases between. CDR3 sequence reads: CASSEESTNYGYTF. The CDR3 nucleotides read TGTGCCAGCAGTGAGGAGAGTACTAACTATGGCTACACCTTC.

The chain joins TRBV4-3 to TRBJ2-7; D possibly corresponds to TRBD2 (6 bases). CDR1 LGHNA and CDR2 YSLEER come from the germline V gene. This CDR3 spans 13 amino acids. Between the trimmed V and J ends, which lost 4 bases and 7 bases, there was a span of 14 bases. CDR3 DNA: TGCGCCAGCAGCCGGGACTGGGGGAGAGAGCAGTACTTC. This sequence encodes CASSRDWGREQYF.

The chain couples TRBV12-5 to TRBJ1-1, with D hard to call. From germline, CDR1 is LGHNT and CDR2 FRNRAP. Trimming removed 7 bases at V and 5 bases at J, with 14 bases between. The CDR3 runs 13 residues. The CDR3 region is CASALTVKTEAFF. CDR3 coding DNA: TGTGCTAGTGCCCTAACTGTTAAAACTGAAGCTTTCTTT.

This clone has a handful of counts. The chain combines TRBV19 with TRBJ2-1; the match to TRBD2 covers 9 bases. In germline, CDR1 is LNHDA, CDR2 SQIVND (reference sequence). J gave up 5 bases and V 4 bases, and 3 bases lay outside the gene matches. The CDR3 has 14 residues. CDR3 nucleotide sequence: TGTGCCAGTAGTAGGGCGGGAGGGGACAATGAGCAGTTCTTC. This sequence encodes CASSRAGGDNEQFF.

The chain recombines TRBV28 with TRBJ1-6; D remains ambiguous. This CDR3 region has 14 residues. Trimming left V 8 bases short and J 7 bases short, with 15 bases between. Germline CDR1 reads MDHEN; CDR2 reads SYDVKM. CDR3 protein: CASGGSGPNSPLHF. In DNA, the CDR3 is TGTGCCAGCGGAGGCAGCGGACCCAATTCACCCCTCCACTTT.

V gene TRBV5-6 combines with J gene TRBJ1-3; D is undetermined. V lost 0 bases to trimming and J lost 0 bases, with 10 bases between them. CDR1 SGHDT and CDR2 YYEEEE come from the germline V gene. The CDR3 loop spans 16 amino acids. The CDR3 protein is CASSLEQPGSGNTIYF. The CDR3 DNA is TGTGCCAGCAGCTTGGAGCAGCCGGGCTCTGGAAACACCATATATTTT. Complete variable domain (other parts from reference TRBV5-6 and TRBJ1-3): DAGVTQSPTHLIKTRGQQVTLRCSPKSGHDTVSWYQQALGQGPQFIFQYYEEEERQRGNFPDRFSGHQFPNYSSELNVNALLLGDSALYLCASSLEQPGSGNTIYFGEGSWLTVV.